This T cell receptor beta chain was recovered during a study of blood T cells in healthy people across ages. The use of a sample-barcoded 5' primer and a J-beta primer mix characterized a second PCR of about 6 to 11 cycles. TCRdb called the 5' RACE reads again in MiXCR, with one record for every CDR3 protein. The sample contains more than 500,000 distinct CDR3 sequences, 25% to 35% of which appear only once. This clonotype was seen only a few times. The same sample was also used in a study of T cells of mothers and their children. Per that paper: The overlap seen between related mothers and children slightly exceeded that of unrelated pairs, though not significantly. Clones that were microchimeric and persistent were not detected among T cells.

The sequence came from a boy aged 2 to 9 in good health. Sequenced: blood.

In DNA, the CDR3 is TGTGCCAGCTCACCAAGTCAGGGGTTGAACACTGAAGCTTTCTTT. Translating it yields CASSPSQGLNTEAFF. The chain uses TRBV18 and TRBJ1-1, with D maybe TRBD1 (6 bases). The length of the CDR3 is 15 residues. CDR1 and CDR2 (germline): KGHSH, LQKENI. Trimming stripped 2 bases from V and 0 bases from J, with 10 bases between.